Presented here are 22 T cell receptor beta chains from one specimen sequenced in a study of T cell repertoires in cytomegalovirus infection. One entry per CDR3 protein, called by TCRdb with MiXCR from the reads. The data hold around 260,000 distinct CDR3 sequences, with approximately 8.3% observed a single time. The specimen sequenced was PBMCs. The origin of the receptors is a human donor in good health (CMV status not recorded). Some clones in this sample may be carry-over from other donors' samples.

This clonotype appeared many times. CDR3 loop: CASSFRAGATKNIQYF. The DNA of the CDR3 is TGTGCCAGCAGCTTCAGGGCAGGGGCGACCAAAAACATTCAGTACTTC. This chain links TRBV7-2 with TRBJ2-4; tentatively, D is TRBD1 (6 bases). Looked up from germline, CDR1 is SGHTA and CDR2 is FQGNSA. The V end lost 3 bases, the J end lost 2 bases, and 14 bases lay between the germline ends. The CDR3 has 16 residues.

This clonotype was counted ten times or more. The gene calls are TRBV28 and TRBJ1-6, with D possibly TRBD1 on 6 matching bases. CDR3 length: 16 amino acids. Germline V lookup: CDR1 MDHEN, CDR2 SYDVKM. V dropped 5 bases and J dropped 10 bases, with 21 bases sitting between them. The CDR3, as DNA: TGTGCCAGCAGTACCTTCCCCAGGGGCGACGGATCACCCCTCCACTTT. The encoded protein is CASSTFPRGDGSPLHF. Full variable domain (outside the CDR3, taken from reference TRBV28 and TRBJ1-6): DVKVTQSSRYLVKRTGEKVFLECVQDMDHENMFWYRQDPGLGLRLIYFSYDVKMKEKGDIPEGYSVSREKKERFSLILESASTNQTSMYLCASSTFPRGDGSPLHFGNGTRLTVT.

The chain employs TRBV5-1 and TRBJ2-5, with 9 positions matching TRBD1. CDR1 and CDR2 (germline): SGHRS, YFSETQ. The CDR3 sequence is 15 residues long. Trimming at V came to 3 bases and at J to 4 bases, leaving 7 bases not matched to a gene. This CDR3 is CASSSQQGALETQYF. The CDR3 DNA follows: TGCGCCAGCAGCTCACAACAGGGGGCTCTAGAGACCCAGTACTTC. The full variable domain, its missing parts supplied by reference TRBV5-1 and TRBJ2-5, is KAGVTQTPRYLIKTRGQQVTLSCSPISGHRSVSWYQQTPGQGLQFLFEYFSETQRNKGNFPGRFSGRQFSNSRSEMNVSTLELGDSALYLCASSSQQGALETQYFGPGTRLLVL.

This clonotype was detected many times. The V call is TRBV7-2, the J call TRBJ2-2; 10 bases agree with TRBD2. J was trimmed by 5 bases and V by 5 bases; bases with no gene match: 5. In germline, CDR1 is SGHTA, CDR2 FQGNSA. The CDR3 is 15 amino acids. The CDR3 region has the DNA TGTGCCAGCAGCCCCGGACTAGCGGTTACCGGGGAGCTGTTTTTT. Protein sequence: CASSPGLAVTGELFF.

This clonotype was counted at least ten times. The chain links TRBV7-2 to TRBJ2-5, with D possibly called TRBD1 or TRBD2 (6 bases each). Per germline, CDR1 SGHTA and CDR2 FQGNSA. The CDR3 consists of 17 residues. Between the trimmed V and J ends, which lost 5 bases and 2 bases, there was a span of 21 bases. The CDR3 nucleotides are TGTGCCAGCAGCGAAATCGGTAGGGGGGCCTCACAAGAGACCCAGTACTTC. As protein: CASSEIGRGASQETQYF. The entire variable domain, with the rest obtained from reference TRBV7-2 and TRBJ2-5, is as follows: GAGVSQSPSNKVTEKGKDVELRCDPISGHTALYWYRQSLGQGLEFLIYFQGNSAPDKSGLPSDRFSAERTGGSVSTLTIQRTQQEDSAVYLCASSEIGRGASQETQYFGPGTRLLVL.

This clonotype was recorded at least ten times. The chain recombines TRBV7-8 with TRBJ2-2; 11 bases map to TRBD2. Germline assignment: CDR1 SGHVS and CDR2 FQNEAQ. The CDR3 runs to 18 residues. V was pared by 4 bases and J by 0 bases, with 7 bases of the junction left unmatched. CDR3 in DNA: TGTGCCAGCAGCTACTACTTACTAGCGGGAGCGAACACCGGGGAGCTGTTTTTT. This codes for CASSYYLLAGANTGELFF.

This clonotype came up many times. This chain's CDR3 is CASSLVEGGYTF. The CDR3 DNA sequence: TGTGCCAGCAGCTTAGTTGAGGGTGGCTACACCTTC. The chain is built from TRBV7-2 and TRBJ1-2; D remains unclear. Germline V lookup: CDR1 SGHTA, CDR2 FQGNSA. This CDR3 contains 12 residues. The V end lost 1 base, the J end lost 7 bases, and 7 bases lay between the germline ends.

This clonotype was observed many times. The J gene is TRBJ2-7, the V gene TRBV28; D not certain. In germline, CDR1 is MDHEN, CDR2 SYDVKM. The V end was cut by 4 bases, the J end by 4 bases, with 14 bases between. The CDR3 totals 14 residues. The CDR3: CASSSIPHLYEQYF. The CDR3 DNA follows: TGTGCCAGCAGTTCTATCCCCCATTTATACGAGCAGTACTTC.

The V call is TRBV7-2, the J call TRBJ1-1; no clear D gene. This CDR3 is 13 amino acids long. Trimming took off 10 bases at V and 3 bases at J, with 15 bases between the two ends. Germline CDR1 and CDR2: SGHTA and FQGNSA. The CDR3: CATTLYPDTEAFF. For the CDR3, the DNA is TGTGCCACCACCCTTTACCCGGACACTGAAGCTTTCTTT.

At least ten counts were recorded for this clonotype. The chain links TRBV5-1 to TRBJ1-5; D not certain. V lost 4 bases and J lost 2, with 10 bases in between. The CDR3 extends over 14 amino acids. CDR1 and CDR2 (germline): SGHRS, YFSETQ. CDR3 sequence (DNA): TGCGCCAGCAGCAAAGCTGGGGGCAATCAGCCCCAGCATTTT. Translated: CASSKAGGNQPQHF.

This clonotype occurred many times. The chain recombines TRBV7-2 with TRBJ2-5; 11 bases line up with TRBD2. This CDR3 is built from 15 residues. Germline loops: CDR1 SGHTA, CDR2 FQGNSA. The ends lost 4 bases at V and 7 bases at J; junction bases unmatched: 8. CDR3 residues: CASSSISGRDVTQYF. The DNA for the CDR3 is TGTGCCAGCAGCTCGATTAGCGGGAGGGATGTGACCCAGTACTTC.

V gene TRBV12-5 combines with J gene TRBJ1-1, with D maybe TRBD1 (6 bases). Trimming left V 1 base short and J 1 base short, with 13 bases between. The CDR3 runs to 16 residues. Germline CDR1 and CDR2: LGHNT and FRNRAP. The CDR3 DNA follows: TGTGCTAGTGGTTTGGGGCAAGGGGGACCGAACACTGAAGCTTTCTTT. It encodes CASGLGQGGPNTEAFF. Supplemented by reference TRBV12-5 and TRBJ1-1, the full variable domain reads DARVTQTPRHKVTEMGQEVTMRCQPILGHNTVFWYRQTMMQGLELLAYFRNRAPLDDSGMPKDRFSAEMPDATLATLKIQPSEPRDSAVYFCASGLGQGGPNTEAFFGQGTRLTVV.

The chain recombines TRBV12-3 or TRBV12-4 with TRBJ2-2; weak D call: TRBD2 (7 bases). This CDR3 spans 15 amino acids. V lost 7 bases to trimming and J lost 3 bases, with 15 bases between them. The CDR3 DNA sequence: TGTGCCAGCAAGCAATGGGAGGGGGACACCGGGGAGCTGTTTTTT. Its protein is CASKQWEGDTGELFF.

The chain joins TRBV7-9 to TRBJ2-7; D is ambiguous. CDR3 length equals 16 residues. Trimming left V 2 bases short and J 1 base short, with 15 bases between. Per germline, CDR1 SEHNR and CDR2 FQNEAQ (reference sequence). CDR3 DNA: TGTGCCAGCAGCTTATCGCTTGGTTGGGGTTCCTACGAGCAGTACTTC. It encodes CASSLSLGWGSYEQYF.

Notes on this clonotype: The junction departs from germline at one end; a sequencing error may be responsible. The chain recombines TRBV7-7 with TRBJ2-1; TRBD1 matches 9 bases. Germline loops: CDR1 SSHAT, CDR2 FNYEAQ (reference sequence). The CDR3 extends over 15 amino acids. CDR3 bases: TGTGCTAGCAGCTTAGGGGACAGGGCGTACAATGAGCAGTTCTTC. Translation gives CASSLGDRAYNEQFF.

V and J are TRBV6-2 or TRBV6-3 and TRBJ2-7; possibly TRBD1 for D (6 bases). The germline CDR1 and CDR2 sequences are MNHEY and SVGEGT. Between the trimmed V and J ends, which lost 4 bases and 5 bases, there was a span of 24 bases. The CDR3 runs to 17 residues. The CDR3 nucleotides read TGTGCCAGCAGTTCCATCCGGGACATCCAAGGATCCCACGAGCAGTACTTC. Amino acid sequence: CASSSIRDIQGSHEQYF.

This clonotype was recorded many times. The J gene is TRBJ1-5, the V gene TRBV28, with D possibly matching TRBD1 (5 bases). CDR1 and CDR2 from the germline V gene are MDHEN and SYDVKM. The CDR3 extends over 14 amino acids. Trimming took off 3 bases at V and 3 bases at J, with 9 bases between the two ends. CDR3 in amino acids: CASSFGDYNQPQHF. In nucleotides, the CDR3 is TGTGCCAGCAGTTTTGGGGACTACAATCAGCCCCAGCATTTT.

This clonotype was counted at least ten times. The CDR3 is CASSEQGARNEQFF. In nucleotides, the CDR3 is TGTGCCAGCTCAGAGCAGGGTGCGAGGAATGAGCAGTTCTTC. The V call is TRBV18, the J call TRBJ2-1; perhaps TRBD1 as D (5 bases). The CDR3 totals 14 residues. V was pared by 5 bases and J by 7 bases, with 15 bases between. The germline V gene has CDR1 KGHSH and CDR2 LQKENI. Variable domain in full (rest from reference TRBV18 and TRBJ2-1): NAGVMQNPRHLVRRRGQEARLRCSPMKGHSHVYWYRQLPEEGLKFMVYLQKENIIDESGMPKERFSAEFPKEGPSILRIQQVVRGDSAAYFCASSEQGARNEQFFGPGTRLTVL.

The V call is TRBV7-2, the J call TRBJ2-1; 15 bases agree with TRBD2. V shed 4 bases, J shed 9 bases, and the junction held 10 bases outside the gene matches. Germline loops: CDR1 SGHTA, CDR2 FQGNSA. This CDR3 comprises 17 residues. Written as DNA, the CDR3 is TGTGCCAGCAGCTGGCAAGGACTAGCGGGGGGGCACACTGAGCAGTTCTTC. Translating gives CASSWQGLAGGHTEQFF.

In this sample, this clonotype turned up many times. The chain is built from TRBV12-3 or TRBV12-4 and TRBJ2-3, with 10 bases matching TRBD1. The CDR3 runs to 18 residues. J gave up 0 bases and V 3 bases, and 9 bases lay outside the gene matches. This chain's CDR3 is CASSLGQGIFTSTDTQYF. The CDR3 DNA follows: TGTGCCAGCAGTTTGGGACAGGGGATATTTACTAGCACAGATACGCAGTATTTT.

This clonotype was recorded many times. This sequence joins TRBV7-9 and TRBJ2-1; TRBD2 is a possible D gene (6 bases). V lost 5 bases to trimming and J lost 4 bases, with 15 bases between them. CDR1 and CDR2 from the germline V gene are SEHNR and FQNEAQ (reference sequence). The CDR3 spans 15 residues. The DNA for the CDR3 is TGTGCCAGCAGCACCCTAGCGATGCTTTACAATGAGCAGTTCTTC. It codes for CASSTLAMLYNEQFF.

This clonotype occurred many times. The V gene is TRBV7-2, the J gene TRBJ1-4, with no clear D. The length of the CDR3 is 15 residues. V lost 5 bases to trimming and J lost 2 bases, with 12 bases between them. Germline V lookup: CDR1 SGHTA, CDR2 FQGNSA. The CDR3 spells CASSRTASTNEKLFF. In DNA form, the CDR3 reads TGTGCCAGCAGCCGCACAGCTTCTACTAATGAAAAACTGTTTTTT.